The next 27 T cell receptor beta chains were all read from a single sample in a study of cytomegalovirus exposure and HLA in healthy donors. Vbeta (60) and Jbeta (13) primers were used in the PCR. TCRdb's copy holds only in-frame clones and misses some; the assay was immunoSEQ multiplex PCR. The sample lists roughly 130,000 clones; 79% were seen once. The specimen sequenced was PBMCs. Receptor source: a man in his late teens or twenties in good health and CMV-seronegative.

The chain recombines TRBV5-1 with TRBJ2-1, with 11 bases matching TRBD2. The CDR3 contains 16 residues. The V segment lost 2 bases and the J segment 8 bases; nucleotides outside the gene matches: 9. Germline CDR1 and CDR2: SGHRS and YFSETQ. The chain's CDR3 is CASSLPHSGGVDEQFF. CDR3 nucleotides: TGCGCCAGCAGCTTACCTCATAGCGGGGGGGTAGATGAGCAGTTCTTC.

This chain uses TRBV18 with TRBJ1-5; TRBD1 matches at 11 bases. With V trimmed by 4 bases and J by 5 bases, 7 bases remained unmatched. Germline CDR1 reads KGHSH; CDR2 reads LQKENI. This CDR3 has 16 residues. CDR3 nucleotide sequence: TGTGCCAGCTCACGAGGGGACAGGGGGACCCATCAGCCCCAGCATTTT. Translation: CASSRGDRGTHQPQHF.

The chain combines TRBV19 with TRBJ1-5; 10 nucleotides agree with TRBD1. CDR1 and CDR2 from the germline V gene are LNHDA and SQIVND (reference sequence). After removal of 9 bases from V and 2 bases from J, the junction contained 10 bases not matched to a gene. CDR3 length: 16 residues. CDR3 amino acids: CASRSLDRGGNQPQHF. For the CDR3, the DNA is TGTGCCAGCCGGAGCTTGGACAGGGGGGGCAATCAGCCCCAGCATTTT.

J is TRBJ1-1 and V is TRBV5-1; 7 nucleotides match TRBD1. The V segment lost 2 bases and the J segment 1 base; nucleotides outside the gene matches: 8. This CDR3 is built from 16 residues. The germline gives CDR1 SGHRS, CDR2 YFSETQ. The CDR3 DNA sequence: TGCGCCAGCAGCTTAAGAGCACAGGGGAAGAACACTGAAGCTTTCTTT. It yields the protein CASSLRAQGKNTEAFF.

This clone was picked up a small number of times. The chain is built from TRBV5-1 and TRBJ1-1; TRBD1 matches 9 bases. Germline CDR1 and CDR2: SGHRS and YFSETQ. The CDR3 is 14 residues long. V gave up 4 bases and J gave up 4 bases; unmatched junction bases: 5. CDR3 nucleotides: TGCGCCAGCAGCGGCCGGACAGGGGTCACTGAAGCTTTCTTT. Translation: CASSGRTGVTEAFF.

This clone was counted a few times. V gene TRBV4-3 combines with J gene TRBJ2-7, with a possible D match to TRBD1 (6 bases). CDR1 and CDR2 from the germline V gene are LGHNA and YSLEER. With 0 bases removed from V and 1 base from J, the gap between germline ends came to 16 bases. This CDR3 has 17 amino acids. The CDR3 region is CASSQDSSGANSYEQYF. DNA of the CDR3: TGCGCCAGCAGCCAAGATAGTTCAGGGGCAAATTCCTACGAGCAGTACTTC.

The V call is TRBV5-6, the J call TRBJ1-1; D not resolved. The V gene lost 1 base and the J gene lost 5 bases, with 12 bases spanning the gap. CDR1 is SGHDT, CDR2 YYEEEE, per germline. The CDR3 sequence is 14 residues long. The CDR3 loop is CASSLRPAVTEAFF. In nucleotides, the CDR3 is TGTGCCAGCAGCTTGCGCCCGGCGGTAACTGAAGCTTTCTTT. Variable domain in full (rest from reference TRBV5-6 and TRBJ1-1): DAGVTQSPTHLIKTRGQQVTLRCSPKSGHDTVSWYQQALGQGPQFIFQYYEEEERQRGNFPDRFSGHQFPNYSSELNVNALLLGDSALYLCASSLRPAVTEAFFGQGTRLTVV.

V usage is TRBV9 and J usage is TRBJ1-1; D is undetermined. Trimming stripped 0 bases from V and 4 bases from J, with 7 bases between. The CDR3 length is 13 residues. Germline V lookup: CDR1 SGDLS, CDR2 YYNGEE. DNA of the CDR3: TGTGCCAGCAGCGTAGCGGGGTCCACTGAAGCTTTCTTT. Amino acids: CASSVAGSTEAFF.

The chain uses TRBV19 and TRBJ1-5, with 9 bases lining up with TRBD1. Germline CDR1 is LNHDA and CDR2 is SQIVND (reference sequence). The CDR3 runs to 14 residues. The J segment lost 5 bases and the V segment lost 7 bases, leaving 6 bases of the junction unmatched. The CDR3 coding sequence is TGTGCCAGTACGTGGACAGGGGTCGATCAGCCCCAGCATTTT. Amino acids: CASTWTGVDQPQHF.

CDR3 residues: CATSRDRGNYGYTF. The CDR3 coding sequence is TGTGCCACCAGCCGTGACAGGGGAAACTATGGCTACACCTTC. J is TRBJ1-2 and V is TRBV15; 8 nucleotides agree with TRBD1. In germline, CDR1 is LNHNV, CDR2 YYDKDF (reference sequence). V lost 5 bases and J lost 2; bases outside the gene matches: 4. The CDR3 is 14 amino acids.

The chain employs TRBV19 and TRBJ2-3; the match to TRBD2 covers 7 bases. There are 18 residues in the CDR3. Germline V gene lookup returns CDR1 LNHDA and CDR2 SQIVND (reference sequence). V gave up 1 base and J gave up 2 bases; unmatched junction bases: 12. The CDR3 sequence: CASSIGGGAESFTDTQYF. The CDR3 nucleotides are TGTGCCAGTAGTATAGGGGGAGGGGCGGAGTCCTTCACAGATACGCAGTATTTT.

The chain is built from TRBV2 and TRBJ2-7, with TRBD2 as a possible D gene (5 bases). This CDR3 comprises 12 residues. The V and J ends lost 7 bases and 1 base respectively, with 8 bases between them. Per germline, CDR1 SNHLY and CDR2 FYNNEI. The CDR3 sequence is CASNSGSYEQYF. In DNA form, the CDR3 reads TGTGCCAGCAATTCGGGATCCTACGAGCAGTACTTC.

This clone turned up a few times. The V and J genes are TRBV5-1 and TRBJ2-1; D not certain. Germline CDR1 is SGHRS and CDR2 is YFSETQ. This CDR3 spans 12 amino acids. Between the trimmed V and J ends, which lost 4 bases and 6 bases, there was a span of 8 bases. CDR3: CASSLKLNEQFF. The DNA of the CDR3 is TGCGCCAGCAGCCTGAAGCTCAATGAGCAGTTCTTC.

This clone was detected once. A junction boundary mismatches the germline segment, possibly from a read error. The chain recombines TRBV6-5 with TRBJ1-1; D may be TRBD1 (6 bases). The CDR3 contains 14 residues. Germline V gene data show CDR1 as MNHEY and CDR2 as SVGAGI. Here the CDR3 reads CAISVGGENTEAFF. The CDR3 DNA follows: TGTGCCATCAGTGTAGGGGGGGAGAACACTGAAGCTTTCTTT.

This clone was found a few times. The J gene is TRBJ1-1, the V gene TRBV5-1; no reliable D call. Germline V gene sequence: CDR1 SGHRS, CDR2 YFSETQ. CDR3 length: 15 residues. The V gene lost 0 bases and the J gene lost 6 bases, with 15 bases spanning the gap. CDR3 nucleotides: TGCGCCAGCAGCTTGGCCTTTGGGCAAGGCGCTGAAGCTTTCTTT. It translates to CASSLAFGQGAEAFF.

The chain carries TRBV2 and TRBJ1-2; 7 bases agree with TRBD1. The V and J ends lost 7 bases and 7 bases, in that order; junction bases with no gene match: 12. The germline V gene encodes CDR1 SNHLY and CDR2 FYNNEI. This CDR3 is 14 amino acids long. Here the CDR3 DNA reads TGTGCCAGCACCCCCGACAGGGTGACGGGTGGCTACACCTTC. Residues: CASTPDRVTGGYTF. The full variable domain, rest sourced from reference TRBV2 and TRBJ1-2, is EPEVTQTPSHQVTQMGQEVILRCVPISNHLYFYWYRQILGQKVEFLVSFYNNEISEKSEIFDDQFSVERPDGSNFTLKIRSTKLEDSAMYFCASTPDRVTGGYTFGSGTRLTVV.

A word on this clone: Other DNA sequences in this sample translate to the same CDR3. The rearrangement links TRBV6-1 to TRBJ2-3; 8 bases align to TRBD1. Germline V CDR1 and CDR2: MNHNS, SASEGT. The V and J ends lost 4 bases and 3 bases, in that order; junction bases with no gene match: 6. The CDR3 is 15 amino acids. CDR3 sequence (DNA): TGTGCCAGCAGTGCCTTCAGGGGGCCTACAGATACGCAGTATTTT. It codes for CASSAFRGPTDTQYF.

The J gene is TRBJ2-5, the V gene TRBV29-1; 8 nucleotides align to TRBD2. Germline lookup yields CDR1 SQVTM and CDR2 ANQGSEA. After removal of 5 bases from V and 1 base from J, the junction contained 9 bases not matched to a gene. The CDR3 spans 15 residues. This chain's CDR3 is CSVIQAGGSQETQYF. CDR3 DNA: TGCAGCGTTATTCAGGCGGGGGGATCCCAAGAGACCCAGTACTTC.

The J gene is TRBJ2-7, the V gene TRBV10-1; 7 nucleotides line up with TRBD1. V shed 7 bases and J 2 bases; nucleotides not matched to a gene: 11. Germline loops: CDR1 WNHNN, CDR2 SYGVQD (reference sequence). CDR3 length equals 15 residues. The DNA of the CDR3 is TGCGCCAGCACCCCGACAGGGTCGGTCCCCTACGAGCAGTACTTC. Translation: CASTPTGSVPYEQYF.

The rearrangement links TRBV30 to TRBJ1-5; D is uncertain. Germline V gives CDR1 GTSNPN, CDR2 SVGIG (reference sequence). The V gene lost 1 base and the J gene lost 0 bases, with 13 bases spanning the gap. This CDR3 comprises 16 residues. The CDR3 DNA reads TGTGCCTGGAGTGAAGGAGCAATTTATAGCAATCAGCCCCAGCATTTT. It is translated as CAWSEGAIYSNQPQHF.

The genes are TRBV2 and TRBJ2-7, with a tentative D call TRBD2 (5 bases). V was shortened by 4 bases and J by 5 bases, with 15 bases between the two germline ends. The CDR3 runs to 14 residues. The germline V gene encodes CDR1 SNHLY and CDR2 FYNNEI. This chain's CDR3 is CASSGGLGVHEQYF. In DNA, the CDR3 is TGTGCCAGCAGTGGAGGACTTGGGGTCCACGAGCAGTACTTC.

Written as DNA, the CDR3 is TGTGCCAGTAGTGTACAGGGGGCGAATCAGCCCCAGCATTTT. Encoded protein: CASSVQGANQPQHF. The chain couples TRBV19 to TRBJ1-5; 9 nucleotides line up with TRBD1. Germline lookup yields CDR1 LNHDA and CDR2 SQIVND (reference sequence). The CDR3 is made up of 14 amino acids. The V and J ends lost 5 bases and 4 bases, in that order; junction bases with no gene match: 3.

The chain recombines TRBV4-1 with TRBJ1-2; D gene ambiguous. The germline V gene has CDR1 MGHRA and CDR2 YSYEKL. The CDR3 extends over 14 amino acids. The V and J ends lost 0 bases and 8 bases respectively, with 13 bases between them. The CDR3 nucleotides read TGCGCCAGCAGCCAAGAGGCGAGGGTACGGGGCTACACCTTC. Its translation: CASSQEARVRGYTF.

This clone was picked up one time. The rearrangement uses TRBV7-9 and TRBJ2-7, with a possible D match to TRBD2 (6 bases). Trimming pared 4 bases from V and 1 base from J, leaving 11 bases between. CDR3 length equals 14 residues. Germline CDR1 is SEHNR and CDR2 is FQNEAQ (reference sequence). CDR3 protein: CASSYRESSYEQYF. The CDR3 nucleotides read TGTGCCAGCAGCTACCGGGAGTCATCCTACGAGCAGTACTTC.

V gene TRBV2 combines with J gene TRBJ1-1; D is perhaps TRBD1 (5 bases). The CDR3 totals 15 residues. The V gene lost 4 bases and the J gene lost 0 bases, with 12 bases spanning the gap. Germline V lookup: CDR1 SNHLY, CDR2 FYNNEI. The CDR3 region has the DNA TGTGCCAGCAGTGCCCTGGCGGGGCTGAACACTGAAGCTTTCTTT. Translation gives CASSALAGLNTEAFF.

The chain uses TRBV2 and TRBJ1-1; perhaps TRBD1 as D (5 bases). Germline CDR1 is SNHLY and CDR2 is FYNNEI. This CDR3 spans 13 amino acids. Trimming took off 2 bases at V and 7 bases at J, with 11 bases between the two ends. The CDR3 bases are TGTGCCAGCAGTGAAATCAGGGCTGGTGAAGCTTTCTTT. It yields the protein CASSEIRAGEAFF. The variable domain in full, completed from reference TRBV2 and TRBJ1-1, reads EPEVTQTPSHQVTQMGQEVILRCVPISNHLYFYWYRQILGQKVEFLVSFYNNEISEKSEIFDDQFSVERPDGSNFTLKIRSTKLEDSAMYFCASSEIRAGEAFFGQGTRLTVV.

The genes are TRBV11-2 and TRBJ2-7; a weak D match, TRBD1 (6 bases). Germline-derived CDR1 and CDR2 are SGHAT and FQNNGV. This CDR3 has 15 residues. V shed 1 base and J shed 3 bases, with 13 bases lying between them. The CDR3 sequence: CASSLATGPFYEQYF. The CDR3 DNA sequence: TGTGCCAGCAGCTTAGCTACAGGGCCTTTCTACGAGCAGTACTTC.